The 31 T cell receptor beta chains given below trace back to one sample, sequenced in a study of shared clonotypes between healthy human individuals (TCRdb year 2020). Libraries came from the immunoSEQ multiplex PCR assay. TCRdb took this table from immuneACCESS and kept in-frame rearrangements with V and J called. Such tables lack part of the clones; where checked against another copy, unresolved V genes explain under half of the gap, and the rest is unexplained. This sample is represented by 1 million to 1.2 million clones; about 80% of them were singletons. Together, the top ten hold 0.7% to 0.95% of the sample. Sequenced input: memory CD4+ T cells from PBMCs. The cell subset or site label for this specimen denotes: CD45RA-negative fraction. Every receptor here comes from a man aged 18 to 30 in good health. Some clones in this sample may be carry-over from other donors' samples.

This clone was seen once. This chain uses TRBV2 with TRBJ2-5; D may match TRBD1 or TRBD2 (5 bases each). Germline V lookup: CDR1 SNHLY, CDR2 FYNNEI. Trimming left V 11 bases short and J 5 bases short, with 18 bases between. The CDR3 spans 13 residues. The CDR3 DNA follows: TGTGCCGGTCTTGGGGGTACGGGCGAGACCCAGTACTTC. It codes for CAGLGGTGETQYF.

This chain uses TRBV9 with TRBJ1-4; TRBD1 is a possible D gene (5 bases). V shed 0 bases and J shed 9 bases, with 9 bases lying between them. CDR1 is SGDLS and CDR2 is YYNGEE in the germline V gene. This CDR3 has 13 amino acids. The DNA for the CDR3 is TGTGCCAGCAGCGTAGAAGAGGGACAAAAACTGTTTTTT. Amino acids: CASSVEEGQKLFF. Complete variable domain (other parts from reference TRBV9 and TRBJ1-4): DSGVTQTPKHLITATGQRVTLRCSPRSGDLSVYWYQQSLDQGLQFLIQYYNGEERAKGNILERFSAQQFPDLHSELNLSSLELGDSALYFCASSVEEGQKLFFGSGTQLSVL.

The chain employs TRBV7-9 and TRBJ2-7, with D maybe TRBD2 (6 bases). The CDR3 extends over 19 amino acids. V was pared by 1 base and J by 0 bases, with 22 bases between. Germline V lookup: CDR1 SEHNR, CDR2 FQNEAQ (reference sequence). CDR3 region: CASSLGLGSGRLGSYEQYF. The CDR3 nucleotides are TGTGCCAGCAGCTTAGGATTGGGCAGCGGGCGCCTCGGCTCCTACGAGCAGTACTTC.

A word on this clone: This specimen includes other DNA sequences encoding the same CDR3. This CDR3 is CASSLGGQRNTEAFF. The CDR3 bases are TGTGCCAGCAGCTTAGGGGGACAGAGGAACACTGAAGCTTTCTTT. This chain joins TRBV7-9 and TRBJ1-1; TRBD1 aligns across 7 bases. Germline CDR1 is SEHNR and CDR2 is FQNEAQ (reference sequence). The CDR3 spans 15 residues. Trimming removed 1 base from V and 1 base from J; junction bases left unmatched: 3.

This rearrangement joins TRBV7-2 to TRBJ2-7; D uncertain. This CDR3 is 12 amino acids long. Trimming stripped 5 bases from V and 6 bases from J, with 11 bases between. The germline CDR1 and CDR2 sequences are SGHTA and FQGNSA. CDR3 loop: CASSLKGLEQYF. In DNA, the CDR3 is TGTGCCAGCAGCCTAAAGGGCCTCGAGCAGTACTTC.

This rearrangement joins TRBV11-2 to TRBJ2-4, with a weak D call TRBD2 (6 bases). The CDR3 has 15 residues. Germline-derived CDR1 and CDR2 are SGHAT and FQNNGV. The ends were cut back, 3 bases at V and 6 bases at J, with 15 bases in the middle. This CDR3 is CASSFTRMGGNIQYF. CDR3 coding DNA: TGTGCCAGCAGCTTCACTCGGATGGGGGGAAACATTCAGTACTTC.

This clone was seen a single time. V and J are TRBV9 and TRBJ2-3; D unclear. V lost 4 bases and J lost 6, with 18 bases in between. Germline CDR1 and CDR2: SGDLS and YYNGEE. CDR3 length: 15 amino acids. The CDR3 spells CASSFTTVPTDTQYF. CDR3 nucleotide sequence: TGTGCCAGCAGCTTTACTACGGTCCCAACGGATACGCAGTATTTT. The whole variable domain, filled in from reference TRBV9 and TRBJ2-3, reads DSGVTQTPKHLITATGQRVTLRCSPRSGDLSVYWYQQSLDQGLQFLIQYYNGEERAKGNILERFSAQQFPDLHSELNLSSLELGDSALYFCASSFTTVPTDTQYFGPGTRLTVL.

The J gene is TRBJ1-5, the V gene TRBV15; D is perhaps TRBD1 (5 bases). The length of the CDR3 is 15 residues. Per the germline V gene, CDR1 is LNHNV and CDR2 is YYDKDF (reference sequence). The ends were cut back, 5 bases at V and 0 bases at J, with 11 bases in the middle. The CDR3 sequence is CATSARGYSNQPQHF. The CDR3 DNA reads as TGTGCCACCAGCGCCCGGGGCTATAGCAATCAGCCCCAGCATTTT.

The chain combines TRBV4-1 with TRBJ1-5, with D uncertain. CDR3 length equals 14 residues. From germline, CDR1 is MGHRA and CDR2 YSYEKL. Trimming took 1 base from V and 3 from J, leaving 7 bases between them. In DNA form, the CDR3 reads TGCGCCAGCAGCCAAGCCGGGAACAATCAGCCCCAGCATTTT. Translation: CASSQAGNNQPQHF.

The rearrangement joins TRBV7-9 to TRBJ1-1, with a tentative D call TRBD1 (5 bases). V lost 5 bases to trimming and J lost 3 bases, with 13 bases between them. The CDR3 extends over 14 amino acids. The germline CDR1 and CDR2 sequences are SEHNR and FQNEAQ (reference sequence). CDR3 in DNA: TGTGCCAGCAGCCAACCGGGGGGTGACACTGAAGCTTTCTTT. This codes for CASSQPGGDTEAFF.

V gene TRBV19 combines with J gene TRBJ1-1; 8 bases agree with TRBD1. There are 12 residues in the CDR3. The trim removed 9 bases at V and 10 bases at J, leaving 10 bases unmatched. Germline values: CDR1 LNHDA, CDR2 SQIVND (reference sequence). The CDR3 DNA reads TGTGCCAGCCAGATCGACAGGGGACGAGCTTTCTTT. This translates into CASQIDRGRAFF.

The chain joins TRBV19 to TRBJ1-1; 8 nucleotides align to TRBD1. V was pared by 2 bases and J by 5 bases, with 10 bases of the junction left unmatched. CDR1 and CDR2 (germline): LNHDA, SQIVND (reference sequence). CDR3 length: 16 residues. For the CDR3, the DNA is TGTGCCAGTAGTATAAGTTACAGGGGGTCGGGGACTGAAGCTTTCTTT. It is translated as CASSISYRGSGTEAFF.

The gene calls are TRBV28 and TRBJ2-7; no clear D. The germline CDR1 and CDR2 sequences are MDHEN and SYDVKM. V lost 3 bases and J 2 bases, leaving 8 bases between the germline ends. CDR3 size: 13 residues. For the CDR3, the DNA is TGTGCCAGCAGTTTTCCAGTAACCTACGAGCAGTACTTC. The encoded protein is CASSFPVTYEQYF.

The rearrangement uses TRBV6-1 and TRBJ1-1, with 10 bases lining up with TRBD1. Germline CDR1 and CDR2: MNHNS and SASEGT. Trimming cost V 6 bases and J 4 bases; bases outside gene matches: 8. The CDR3 has 15 residues. CDR3 loop: CASRKDRGASTEAFF. CDR3 in DNA: TGTGCCAGCAGGAAGGACAGGGGGGCGAGCACTGAAGCTTTCTTT.

The chain uses TRBV5-1 and TRBJ2-7, with D possibly being TRBD1 (6 bases). There are 14 residues in the CDR3. With 4 bases removed from V and 0 bases from J, the gap between germline ends came to 11 bases. Germline values: CDR1 SGHRS, CDR2 YFSETQ. CDR3 region: CASSGDTSSYEQYF. CDR3 DNA sequence: TGCGCCAGCAGCGGGGACACCTCCTCCTACGAGCAGTACTTC.

As concerns this clone: This may be a read error, as it is one base from a much larger clone. Other DNA variants within this sample encode the same CDR3. The rearrangement uses TRBV2 and TRBJ2-3, with 11 positions matching TRBD2. Trimming removed 4 bases from V and 1 base from J; junction bases left unmatched: 1. The CDR3 has 15 amino acids. CDR1 and CDR2 from the germline V gene are SNHLY and FYNNEI. For the CDR3, the DNA is TGTGCCAGCAGTGGACTAGCGGGACGCACAGATACGCAGTATTTT. Translating it yields CASSGLAGRTDTQYF.

The gene calls are TRBV18 and TRBJ1-1; 9 positions match TRBD1. The J segment lost 3 bases and the V segment lost 5 bases, leaving 4 bases of the junction unmatched. Germline assignment: CDR1 KGHSH and CDR2 LQKENI. The length of the CDR3 is 14 residues. As DNA, the CDR3 is TGTGCCAGCTCAAGGGGACAGGGAGACACTGAAGCTTTCTTT. It translates to CASSRGQGDTEAFF.

Points on this clone: A junction end diverges from the germline sequence, so it may reflect a read error. The chain combines TRBV5-1 with TRBJ2-5, with 7 bases fitting TRBD2. The DNA end is more similar to TRBJ2-7, so the J call may be wrong. Germline-derived CDR1 and CDR2 are SGHRS and YFSETQ. The CDR3 is 15 residues long. The CDR3: CASSLRRERSNEQYF. The DNA for the CDR3 is TGCGCCAGCAGCTTGAGGCGGGAGCGCTCCAACGAGCAGTACTTC.

The rearrangement uses TRBV27 and TRBJ2-1; D unresolved. The CDR3 consists of 11 residues. Trimming removed 7 bases at V and 8 bases at J, with 9 bases between. The germline gives CDR1 MNHEY, CDR2 SMNVEV (reference sequence). CDR3: CASNGLDEQFF. CDR3 DNA: TGTGCCAGCAACGGTCTTGATGAGCAGTTCTTC.

The chain employs TRBV7-2 and TRBJ2-2, with 7 bases lining up with TRBD2. With V trimmed by 2 bases and J by 5 bases, 8 bases remained unmatched. Germline V gene data show CDR1 as SGHTA and CDR2 as FQGNSA. The CDR3 covers 16 residues. The CDR3 DNA follows: TGTGCCAGCAGCTTATCGTCGGTAGCGGGTACCGGGGAGCTGTTTTTT. As protein: CASSLSSVAGTGELFF.

The chain joins TRBV28 to TRBJ1-3; TRBD1 might be the D (5 bases). The CDR3 length is 14 residues. Germline lookup yields CDR1 MDHEN and CDR2 SYDVKM. The V end lost 3 bases, the J end lost 3 bases, and 9 bases lay between the germline ends. As DNA, the CDR3 is TGTGCCAGCAGTTTCAGGGAGGTTGGAAACACCATATATTTT. Translating it yields CASSFREVGNTIYF.

The rearrangement uses TRBV5-1 and TRBJ1-2; D call uncertain. Germline V gene lookup returns CDR1 SGHRS and CDR2 YFSETQ. CDR3 length: 13 amino acids. V lost 5 bases and J lost 3, with 11 bases in between. The CDR3 region is CASSHGPDYGYTF. CDR3 DNA sequence: TGCGCCAGCAGTCACGGGCCCGACTATGGCTACACCTTC.

The sample holds one count of this clone. The chain has TRBV12-1 and TRBJ2-4. TRBV12-1 is marked as a pseudogene. The CDR3 consists of 16 residues. CDR3 protein: CASSFPGGVAKNIQYF. CDR3 nucleotides: TGTGCCAGCAGCTTTCCTGGGGGAGTAGCCAAAAACATTCAGTACTTC.

The chain recombines TRBV7-9 with TRBJ2-3; the D is unclear. The CDR3 is made up of 15 amino acids. CDR1 and CDR2 (germline): SEHNR, FQNEAQ (reference sequence). Trimming shortened V by 1 base and J by 1 base, and 9 bases separated the two germline ends. CDR3 DNA: TGTGCCAGCAGCTTAGTTCGGGTGCGCACAGATACGCAGTATTTT. Translated: CASSLVRVRTDTQYF.

The CDR3 DNA is TGTGCCAGCTCACCACTAAACGGGTTGGAAGCTTTCTTT. Translation gives CASSPLNGLEAFF. The chain uses TRBV18 and TRBJ1-1; D gene uncertain. The ends were cut back, 1 base at V and 8 bases at J, with 11 bases in the middle. The germline V gene has CDR1 KGHSH and CDR2 LQKENI. The CDR3 extends over 13 amino acids. Supplemented by reference TRBV18 and TRBJ1-1, the full variable domain reads NAGVMQNPRHLVRRRGQEARLRCSPMKGHSHVYWYRQLPEEGLKFMVYLQKENIIDESGMPKERFSAEFPKEGPSILRIQQVVRGDSAAYFCASSPLNGLEAFFGQGTRLTVV.

The chain uses TRBV10-1 and TRBJ2-1; D gene unclear. In germline, CDR1 is WNHNN, CDR2 SYGVQD (reference sequence). The CDR3 is 13 residues long. V dropped 0 bases and J dropped 6 bases, with 6 bases sitting between them. The CDR3 DNA follows: TGCGCCAGCAGTGAGTCGGGTCGCAATGAGCAGTTCTTC. Translating gives CASSESGRNEQFF.

J is TRBJ2-1 and V is TRBV19; 7 bases align to TRBD1. The germline CDR1 and CDR2 sequences are LNHDA and SQIVND (reference sequence). Losses at the gene ends were 6 bases for V and 9 bases for J; bases not matched to a gene: 20. This CDR3 has 17 residues. This CDR3 is CASSPAVGRGQRGEQFF. The CDR3 nucleotides read TGTGCCAGTAGCCCCGCCGTTGGAAGGGGGCAGCGTGGTGAGCAGTTCTTC.

The chain combines TRBV11-3 with TRBJ2-7, with 10 bases fitting TRBD1. Germline CDR1 reads SGHNT; CDR2 reads YENEEA. The CDR3 has 16 amino acids. The trim removed 1 base at V and 7 bases at J, leaving 10 bases unmatched. In DNA form, the CDR3 reads TGTGCCAGCAGCTTAGTGACAGGGGGCGCGGATGGGGAGCAGTACTTC. Its translation: CASSLVTGGADGEQYF. Full variable domain (missing parts from reference TRBV11-3 and TRBJ2-7): EAGVVQSPRYKIIEKKQPVAFWCNPISGHNTLYWYLQNLGQGPELLIRYENEEAVDDSQLPKDRFSAERLKGVDSTLKIQPAELGDSAVYLCASSLVTGGADGEQYFGPGTRLTVT.

The genes are TRBV5-1 and TRBJ2-7; TRBD1 agrees at 11 bases. V was pared by 3 bases and J by 4 bases, with 12 bases of the junction left unmatched. The germline V gene has CDR1 SGHRS and CDR2 YFSETQ. The CDR3 loop spans 17 amino acids. In DNA, the CDR3 is TGCGCCAGCAGCTCTGAACCCTCGGGACAGGGGGGTTACGAGCAGTACTTC. This codes for CASSSEPSGQGGYEQYF.

This clone has a single count. V usage is TRBV30 and J usage is TRBJ1-6; D is uncertain. The CDR3 is 18 residues long. The germline gives CDR1 GTSNPN, CDR2 SVGIG (reference sequence). Trimming stripped 0 bases from V and 0 bases from J, with 15 bases between. CDR3 DNA: TGTGCCTGGAGTGTAAAGTCCCGGCTAAGCTCCTATAATTCACCCCTCCACTTT. Protein sequence: CAWSVKSRLSSYNSPLHF.

The chain combines TRBV11-2 with TRBJ1-2; D might be TRBD1 (5 bases). In germline, CDR1 is SGHAT, CDR2 FQNNGV. The V end lost 6 bases, the J end lost 4 bases, and 15 bases lay between the germline ends. The CDR3 is made up of 14 amino acids. This chain's CDR3 is CASSQRAGPYGYTF. The CDR3 DNA is TGTGCCAGCAGTCAGAGGGCAGGGCCCTATGGCTACACCTTC. Full variable domain (outside the CDR3, taken from reference TRBV11-2 and TRBJ1-2): EAGVAQSPRYKIIEKRQSVAFWCNPISGHATLYWYQQILGQGPKLLIQFQNNGVVDDSQLPKDRFSAERLKGVDSTLKIQPAKLEDSAVYLCASSQRAGPYGYTFGSGTRLTVV.